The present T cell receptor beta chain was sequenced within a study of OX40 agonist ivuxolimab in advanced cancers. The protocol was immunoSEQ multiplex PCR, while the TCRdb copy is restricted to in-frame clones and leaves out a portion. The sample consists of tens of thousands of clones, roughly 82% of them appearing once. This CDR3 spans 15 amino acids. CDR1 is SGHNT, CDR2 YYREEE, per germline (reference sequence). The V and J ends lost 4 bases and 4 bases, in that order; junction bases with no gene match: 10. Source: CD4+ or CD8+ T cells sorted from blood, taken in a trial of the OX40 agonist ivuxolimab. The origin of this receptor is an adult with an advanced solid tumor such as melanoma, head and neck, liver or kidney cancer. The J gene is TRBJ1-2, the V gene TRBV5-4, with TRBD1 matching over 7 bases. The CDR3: CASSPPGQNIYGYTF. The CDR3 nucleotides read TGTGCCAGCAGCCCTCCGGGACAGAACATCTATGGCTACACCTTC.